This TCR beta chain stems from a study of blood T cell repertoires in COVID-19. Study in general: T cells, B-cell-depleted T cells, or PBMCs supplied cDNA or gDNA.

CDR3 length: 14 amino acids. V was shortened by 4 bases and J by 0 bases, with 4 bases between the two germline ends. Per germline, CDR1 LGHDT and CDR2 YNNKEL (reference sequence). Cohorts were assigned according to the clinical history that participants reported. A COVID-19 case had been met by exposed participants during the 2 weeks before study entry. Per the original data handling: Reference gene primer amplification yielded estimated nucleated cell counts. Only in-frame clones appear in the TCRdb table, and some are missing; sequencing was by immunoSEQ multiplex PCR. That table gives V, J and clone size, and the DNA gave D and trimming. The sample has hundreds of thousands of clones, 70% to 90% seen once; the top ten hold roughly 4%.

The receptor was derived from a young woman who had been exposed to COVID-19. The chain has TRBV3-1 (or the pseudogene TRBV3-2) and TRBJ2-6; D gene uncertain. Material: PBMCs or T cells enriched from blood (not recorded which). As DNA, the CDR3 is TGTGCCAGCAGCCGGCCCTCTGGGGCCAACGTCCTGACTTTC. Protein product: CASSRPSGANVLTF.